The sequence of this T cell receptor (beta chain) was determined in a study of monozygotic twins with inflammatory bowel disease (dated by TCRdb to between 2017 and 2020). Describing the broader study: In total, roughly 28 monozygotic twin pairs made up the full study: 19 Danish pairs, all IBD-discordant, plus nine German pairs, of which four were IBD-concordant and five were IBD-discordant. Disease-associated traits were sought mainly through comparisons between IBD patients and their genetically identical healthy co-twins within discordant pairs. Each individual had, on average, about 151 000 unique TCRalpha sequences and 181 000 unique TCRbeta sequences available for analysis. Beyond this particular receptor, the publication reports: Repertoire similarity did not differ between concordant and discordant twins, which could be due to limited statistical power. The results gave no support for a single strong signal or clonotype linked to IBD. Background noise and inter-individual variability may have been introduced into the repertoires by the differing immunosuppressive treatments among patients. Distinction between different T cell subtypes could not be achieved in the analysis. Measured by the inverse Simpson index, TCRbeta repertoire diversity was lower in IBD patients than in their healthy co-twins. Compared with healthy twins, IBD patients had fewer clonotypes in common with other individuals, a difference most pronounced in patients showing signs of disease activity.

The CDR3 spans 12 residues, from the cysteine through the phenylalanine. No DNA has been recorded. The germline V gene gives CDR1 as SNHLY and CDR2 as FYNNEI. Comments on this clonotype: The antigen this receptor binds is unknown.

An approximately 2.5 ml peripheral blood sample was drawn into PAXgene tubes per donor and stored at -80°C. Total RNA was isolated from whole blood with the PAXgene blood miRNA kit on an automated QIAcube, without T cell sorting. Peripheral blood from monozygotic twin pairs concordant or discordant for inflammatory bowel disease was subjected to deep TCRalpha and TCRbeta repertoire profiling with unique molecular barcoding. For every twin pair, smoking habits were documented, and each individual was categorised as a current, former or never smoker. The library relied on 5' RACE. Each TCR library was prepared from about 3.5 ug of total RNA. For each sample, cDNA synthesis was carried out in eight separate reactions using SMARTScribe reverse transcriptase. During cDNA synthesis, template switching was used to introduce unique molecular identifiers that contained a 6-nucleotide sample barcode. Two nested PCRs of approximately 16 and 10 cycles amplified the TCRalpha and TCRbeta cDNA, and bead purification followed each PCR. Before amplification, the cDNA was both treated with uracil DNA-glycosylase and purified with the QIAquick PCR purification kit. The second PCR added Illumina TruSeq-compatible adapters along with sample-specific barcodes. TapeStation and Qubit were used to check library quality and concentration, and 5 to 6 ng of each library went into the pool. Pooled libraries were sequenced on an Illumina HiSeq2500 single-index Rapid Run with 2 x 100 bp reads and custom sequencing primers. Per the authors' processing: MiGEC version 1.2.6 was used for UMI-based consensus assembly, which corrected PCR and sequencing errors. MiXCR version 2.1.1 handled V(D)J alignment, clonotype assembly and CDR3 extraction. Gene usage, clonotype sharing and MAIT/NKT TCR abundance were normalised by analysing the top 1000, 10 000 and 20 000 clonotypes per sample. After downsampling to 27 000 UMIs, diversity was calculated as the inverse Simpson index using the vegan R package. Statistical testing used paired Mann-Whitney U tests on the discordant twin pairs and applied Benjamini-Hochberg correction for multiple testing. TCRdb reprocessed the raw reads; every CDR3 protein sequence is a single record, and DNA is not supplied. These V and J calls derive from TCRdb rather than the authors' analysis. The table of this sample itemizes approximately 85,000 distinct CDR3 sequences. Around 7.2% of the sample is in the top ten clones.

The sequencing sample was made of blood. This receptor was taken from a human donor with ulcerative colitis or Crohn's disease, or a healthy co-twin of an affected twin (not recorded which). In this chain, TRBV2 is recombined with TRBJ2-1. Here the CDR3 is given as CASRDNSYEQFF. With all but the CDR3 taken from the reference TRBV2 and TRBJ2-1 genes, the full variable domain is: EPEVTQTPSHQVTQMGQEVILRCVPISNHLYFYWYRQILGQKVEFLVSFYNNEISEKSEIFDDQFSVERPDGSNFTLKIRSTKLEDSAMYFCASRDNSYEQFFGPGTRLTVL.